The source of this T cell receptor beta chain is a study of shared clonotypes between healthy human individuals. For the study at large: The study drew on a couple of women and a few men aged 18 to 49 as donors.

Genomic DNA of each subset was evenly split across several immunoSEQ plates. TCRdb keeps only in-frame clones here, not all; method: immunoSEQ multiplex PCR. There are some 500,000 clones in the sample; approximately 80% occur only once, and about 12% lies in the top ten. The V gene's germline CDR1 is SGHAT and CDR2 FQNNGV. This CDR3 comprises 14 residues. Trimming removed 5 bases at V and 3 bases at J, with 10 bases between. Within Nashville, Tennessee resided all donors, each a Caucasian adult. The TCR comes from a woman in her forties in good health. Some clones in this sample may be carry-over from other donors' samples. Sequenced input: PBMCs. V and J are TRBV11-2 and TRBJ2-2; D gene ambiguous. CDR3 sequence: CASSPQSYTGELFF. The CDR3 nucleotides are TGTGCCAGCAGCCCACAGAGCTACACCGGGGAGCTGTTTTTT. The whole variable domain, remainder taken from reference TRBV11-2 and TRBJ2-2, is EAGVAQSPRYKIIEKRQSVAFWCNPISGHATLYWYQQILGQGPKLLIQFQNNGVVDDSQLPKDRFSAERLKGVDSTLKIQPAKLEDSAVYLCASSPQSYTGELFFGEGSRLTVL.